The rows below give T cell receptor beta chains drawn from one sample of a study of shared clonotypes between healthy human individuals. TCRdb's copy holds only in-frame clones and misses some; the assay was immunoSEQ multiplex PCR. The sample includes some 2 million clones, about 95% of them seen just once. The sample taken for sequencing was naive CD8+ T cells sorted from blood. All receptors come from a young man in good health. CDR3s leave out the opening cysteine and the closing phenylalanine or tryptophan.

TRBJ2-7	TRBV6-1	ASSEYSDYEQY
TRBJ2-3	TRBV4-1	ASSHRLAGSIYTQY
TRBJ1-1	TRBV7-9	ASSLAGREAF
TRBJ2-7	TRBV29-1	SVYPTGENEQY
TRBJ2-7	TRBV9	ASSVAPWDGGYEQY
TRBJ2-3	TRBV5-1	ASSPDRSTDTQY
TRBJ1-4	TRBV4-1	ASSQEQVGDSEKLF
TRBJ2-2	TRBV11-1	ASSFSQGGTGELF
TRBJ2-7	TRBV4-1	ASSPDHLEQY
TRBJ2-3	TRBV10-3	AITGGMPDTQY
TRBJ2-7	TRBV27	ASSLLGSSGANEQY
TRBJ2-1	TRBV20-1	SAGDNEQF
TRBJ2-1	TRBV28	ASSLALAGAPNEQF
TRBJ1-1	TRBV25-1	ASSEGYGEAF
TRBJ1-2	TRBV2	ASTIYGYT
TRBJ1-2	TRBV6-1	ASSALPQTNGYT
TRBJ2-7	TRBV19	ASSIGRGYEQY
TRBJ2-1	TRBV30	AWSVGFNEQF
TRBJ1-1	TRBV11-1	ASSPPGRVNTEAF
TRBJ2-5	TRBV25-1	ASSNPGGMREQY
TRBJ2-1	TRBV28	ASTSFREDNNEQF
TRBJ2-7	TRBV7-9	ASSDGQGPPRQY
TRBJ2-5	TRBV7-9	ASSVVGEETQY
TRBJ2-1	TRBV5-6	ASSVGLAAHNEQF